The 2 T cell receptor beta chains below all came from one sample that was sequenced in a study of blood T cell repertoires in COVID-19 (TCRdb year 2020). Receptor amplification or capture employed the immunoSEQ multiplex PCR assay. TCRdb carries this immuneACCESS record with in-frame sequences only. Its versions omit some clonotypes, under half of them owing to an unresolved V gene in the studies checked, with the rest unexplained. For this sample the table gives around 250,000 clones, of which 86% were detected only once. About 3% of the sample is held by the ten biggest clonotypes. Sequences were obtained from peripheral blood. The receptors stem from a young woman with active or convalescent COVID-19.

This chain links TRBV19 with TRBJ1-6, with a tentative D call TRBD1 (6 bases). The V gene's germline CDR1 is LNHDA and CDR2 SQIVND (reference sequence). The V end was cut by 7 bases, the J end by 10 bases, with 17 bases between. The CDR3 has 14 residues. The CDR3 sequence: CASTTQVDRSPLHF. DNA for the CDR3: TGTGCCAGTACTACACAAGTCGACAGGTCACCCCTCCACTTT.

The chain combines TRBV5-1 with TRBJ2-7, with D possibly being TRBD2 (6 bases). The germline CDR1 and CDR2 sequences are SGHRS and YFSETQ. The CDR3 extends over 14 amino acids. Trimming removed 3 bases from V and 2 bases from J, with 12 bases in between. In nucleotides, the CDR3 is TGCGCCAGCAGCTATGGCGGGGACGCCTACGAGCAGTACTTC. Translating it yields CASSYGGDAYEQYF.